The text below deals with one TCR beta chain. Its antigen is unknown. The sample comes from a study of T cells expressing NK-cell markers (dated by TCRdb to 2019 to 2021). Turning to the overall study: In sorted CD3+CD56+NKG2C+, CD3+CD56+NKG2C- and CD3+CD56-NKG2C+ T-cell subsets from several donors, TCR beta-chain repertoires were profiled. Among the eight sequenced donors, seven were HCMV-seropositive and one was HCMV-seronegative. The eight sequenced donors were randomly selected healthy volunteers, three men and five women. Libraries were sequenced as 2 x 150 bp reads on Illumina HiSeq 2000/2500, MiSeq or NextSeq.

HCMV-specific IgG was detected in serum with a commercial ELISA kit to determine HCMV serostatus. Peripheral blood mononuclear cells were isolated from blood by Ficoll density gradient centrifugation. TCRdb records Illumina HiSeq 2000 as the sequencer. 5'RACE template switching, by which a universal primer site and unique molecular identifiers were added, was used to make TCR beta cDNA libraries. cDNA synthesis was primed from the TCR beta constant segment and was followed by two successive PCR amplification steps. Per the authors' processing: MIGEC was used to demultiplex reads and group reads by UMI, and MiTCR was used to assemble and quantify clonotypes. To exclude erroneous sequences, any TCR cDNA sequence not supported by at least two reads was discarded. The tcR package was used for downstream repertoire analysis, and clonotypes were matched across fractions by CDR3 nucleotide sequence plus V segment. Antigen specificity was annotated against VDJdb with VDJmatch, allowing one amino acid substitution in CDR3. One entry per CDR3 protein sequence results from the TCRdb reprocessing of the reads, with DNA left out. For this entry, the V and J calls and clone size follow TCRdb and not the study's own pipeline. For this sample, the table gives about 170,000 distinct CDR3 sequences. The ten most abundant clones make up around 20% of the sample.

General study outcomes and caveats: It remained unclear whether the expanded NKG2C-expressing T cell clones were specific for HCMV antigens. For several donors, the dominant CD3+CD56+NKG2C+ clonotypes were among the top 10 CD8+ clonotypes and accounted for roughly 1.0-8% of CD8+ T cells. Those dominant clonotypes were again the most abundant among CD3+CD56-NKG2C+ cells in several donors, at about 25-65%.

The germline V gene (reference sequence) specifies SEHNR as CDR1 and FQNEAQ as CDR2. The CDR3 measures 14 amino acids from cysteine to phenylalanine. No nucleotide data were recorded. Sample: blood T cells: a sorted CD56 or NKG2C T cell subset, CD4+ or CD8+ T cells, or bulk PBMC T cells (not recorded which). The rearrangement combines TRBV7-9 with TRBJ1-2; TCRdb returns TRBD1, unconfirmable since there is no DNA. The receptor comes from a man between 18 and 69 years old in good health. The CDR3 protein: CASSVPDSNYGYTF.